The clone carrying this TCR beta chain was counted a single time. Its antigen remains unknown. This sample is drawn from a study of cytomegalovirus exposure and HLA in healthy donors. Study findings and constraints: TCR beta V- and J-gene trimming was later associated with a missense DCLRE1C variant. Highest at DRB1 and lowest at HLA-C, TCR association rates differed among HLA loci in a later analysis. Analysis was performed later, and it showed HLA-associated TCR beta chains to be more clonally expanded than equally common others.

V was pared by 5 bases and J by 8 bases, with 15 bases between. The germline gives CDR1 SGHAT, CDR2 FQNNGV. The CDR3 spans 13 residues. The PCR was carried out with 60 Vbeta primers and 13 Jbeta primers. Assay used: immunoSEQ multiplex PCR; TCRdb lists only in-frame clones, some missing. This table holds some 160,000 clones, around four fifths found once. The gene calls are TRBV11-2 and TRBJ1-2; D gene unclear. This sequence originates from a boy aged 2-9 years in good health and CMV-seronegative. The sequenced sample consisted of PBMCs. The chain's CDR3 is CASSPPGRGGYTF. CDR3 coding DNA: TGTGCCAGCAGCCCCCCCGGAAGAGGGGGCTACACCTTC.